Listed below are T cell receptor beta chains from one sample, sequenced in a study of blood T cell repertoires in COVID-19. This table comes from immunoSEQ multiplex PCR, and its TCRdb copy is limited to in-frame clones, with some not included. The table records roughly 250,000 clones, about 80% of them present only once. The sequencing input was peripheral blood. The receptor source for this set is an elderly woman with active or convalescent COVID-19. The conserved cysteine and the conserved F or W are not part of the CDR3 here. Size values are once, few and many counts, or a class for expanded clones, and some rows have none.

j_call v_call clone_size cdr3_aa
TRBJ2-3 TRBV13 medium-sized ASSLQTLRDPDTQY
TRBJ2-3 TRBV5-1 . ASSLRPSGSADTQY
TRBJ1-4 TRBV10-3 . AISESTRGGGEKLF
TRBJ2-5 TRBV28 . ASSARPEETQY
TRBJ2-2 TRBV9 . ASSVGGGANTGELF
TRBJ1-2 TRBV6-5 once ASSPDRLYGYT
TRBJ1-5 TRBV6-5 . ASVVQGNQPQH
TRBJ1-2 TRBV3-1/TRBV3-2 . ATGGRGAHNYGYT
TRBJ2-2 TRBV5-1 once ASSRDRVDTGELF
TRBJ1-1 TRBV3-1/TRBV3-2 . ASSLLQGRLTEAF
TRBJ2-5 TRBV5-1 . ASSPTLGREGETQY
TRBJ1-5 TRBV10-1 . ASSALLNQPQH